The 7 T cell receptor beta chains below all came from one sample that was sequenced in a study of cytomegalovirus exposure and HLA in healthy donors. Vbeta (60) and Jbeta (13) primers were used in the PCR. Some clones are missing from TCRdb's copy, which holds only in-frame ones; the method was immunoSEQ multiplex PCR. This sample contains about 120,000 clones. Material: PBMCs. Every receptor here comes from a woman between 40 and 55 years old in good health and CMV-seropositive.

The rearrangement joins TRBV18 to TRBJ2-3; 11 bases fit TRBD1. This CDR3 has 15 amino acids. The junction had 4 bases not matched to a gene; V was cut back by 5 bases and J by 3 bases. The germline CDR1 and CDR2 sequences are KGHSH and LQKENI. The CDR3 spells CASSSGQGGTDTQYF. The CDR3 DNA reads TGTGCCAGCTCATCGGGACAGGGGGGGACAGATACGCAGTATTTT.

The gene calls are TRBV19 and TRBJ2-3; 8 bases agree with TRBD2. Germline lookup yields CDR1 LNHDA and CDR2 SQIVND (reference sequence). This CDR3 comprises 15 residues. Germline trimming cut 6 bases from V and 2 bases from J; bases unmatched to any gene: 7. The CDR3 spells CASSQAGVITDTQYF. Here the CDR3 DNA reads TGTGCCAGTAGCCAAGCGGGAGTAATCACAGATACGCAGTATTTT.

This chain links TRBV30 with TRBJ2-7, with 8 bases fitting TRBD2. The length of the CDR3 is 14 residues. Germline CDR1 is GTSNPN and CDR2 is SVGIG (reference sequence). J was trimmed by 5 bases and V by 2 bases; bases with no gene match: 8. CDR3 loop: CAWSSGGTLDEQYF. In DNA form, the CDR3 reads TGTGCCTGGAGTAGCGGGGGCACGTTGGACGAGCAGTACTTC. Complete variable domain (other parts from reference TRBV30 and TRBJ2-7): SQTIHQWPATLVQPVGSPLSLECTVEGTSNPNLYWYRQAAGRGLQLLFYSVGIGQISSEVPQNLSASRPQDRQFILSSKKLLLSDSGFYLCAWSSGGTLDEQYFGPGTRLTVT.

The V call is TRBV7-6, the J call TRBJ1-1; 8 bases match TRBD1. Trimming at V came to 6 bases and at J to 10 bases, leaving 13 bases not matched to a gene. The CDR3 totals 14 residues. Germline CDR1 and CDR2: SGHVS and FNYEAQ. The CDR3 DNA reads TGTGCCAGCAGTTACTCGGACAGGGATGGCGGAGCTTTCTTT. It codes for CASSYSDRDGGAFF.

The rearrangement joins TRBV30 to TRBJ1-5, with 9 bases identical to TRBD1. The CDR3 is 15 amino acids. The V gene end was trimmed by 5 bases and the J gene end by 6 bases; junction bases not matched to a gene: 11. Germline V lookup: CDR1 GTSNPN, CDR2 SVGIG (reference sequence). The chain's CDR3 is CAWGKTGQGPQPQHF. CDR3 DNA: TGTGCCTGGGGTAAAACAGGACAGGGGCCTCAGCCCCAGCATTTT.

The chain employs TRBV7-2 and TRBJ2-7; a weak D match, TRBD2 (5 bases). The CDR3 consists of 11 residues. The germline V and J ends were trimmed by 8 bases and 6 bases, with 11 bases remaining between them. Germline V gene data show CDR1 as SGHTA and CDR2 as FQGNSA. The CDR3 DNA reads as TGTGCCAGCTCACGACGGGGCGAGCAGTACTTC. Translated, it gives CASSRRGEQYF.

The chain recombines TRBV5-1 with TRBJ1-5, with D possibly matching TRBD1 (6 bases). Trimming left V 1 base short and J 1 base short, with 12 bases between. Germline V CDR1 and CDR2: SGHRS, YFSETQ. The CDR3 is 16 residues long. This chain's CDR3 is CASSLTGSGSNQPQHF. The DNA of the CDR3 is TGCGCCAGCAGCTTGACAGGGTCCGGGAGCAATCAGCCCCAGCATTTT.